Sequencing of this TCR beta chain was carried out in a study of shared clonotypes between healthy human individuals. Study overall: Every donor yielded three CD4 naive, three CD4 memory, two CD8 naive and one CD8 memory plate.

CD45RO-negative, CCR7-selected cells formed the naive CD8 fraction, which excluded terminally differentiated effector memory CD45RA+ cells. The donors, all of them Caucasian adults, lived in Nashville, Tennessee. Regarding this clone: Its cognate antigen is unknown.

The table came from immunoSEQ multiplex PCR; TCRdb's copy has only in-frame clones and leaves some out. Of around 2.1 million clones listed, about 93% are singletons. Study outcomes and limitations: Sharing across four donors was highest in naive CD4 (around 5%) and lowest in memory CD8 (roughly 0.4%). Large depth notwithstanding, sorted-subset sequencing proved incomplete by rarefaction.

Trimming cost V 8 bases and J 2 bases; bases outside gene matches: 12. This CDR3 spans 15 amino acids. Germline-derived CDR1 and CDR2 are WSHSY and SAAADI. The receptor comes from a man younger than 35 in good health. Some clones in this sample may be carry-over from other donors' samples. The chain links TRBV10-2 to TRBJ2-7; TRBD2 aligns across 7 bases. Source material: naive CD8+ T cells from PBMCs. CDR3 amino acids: CASGERSGETYEQYF. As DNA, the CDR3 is TGCGCCAGCGGAGAGAGGAGCGGGGAGACCTACGAGCAGTACTTC.